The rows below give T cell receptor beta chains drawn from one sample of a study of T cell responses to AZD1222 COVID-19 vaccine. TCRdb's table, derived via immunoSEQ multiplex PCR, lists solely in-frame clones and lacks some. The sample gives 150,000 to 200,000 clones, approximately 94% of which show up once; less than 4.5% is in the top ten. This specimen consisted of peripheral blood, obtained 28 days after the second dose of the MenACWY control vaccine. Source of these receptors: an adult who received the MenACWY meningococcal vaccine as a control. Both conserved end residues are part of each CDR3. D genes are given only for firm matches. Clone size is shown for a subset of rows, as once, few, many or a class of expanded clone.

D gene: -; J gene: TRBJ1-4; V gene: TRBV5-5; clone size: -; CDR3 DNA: TGTGCCAGCAGCTTGGGAGGGGCCGGCCTTAATGAAAAACTGTTTTTT; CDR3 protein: CASSLGGAGLNEKLFF
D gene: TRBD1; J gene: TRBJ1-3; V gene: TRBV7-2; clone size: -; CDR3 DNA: TGTGCCAGCAGCTTAGCACATTTCGACAGGGTGATAAGAAACACCATATATTTT; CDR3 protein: CASSLAHFDRVIRNTIYF
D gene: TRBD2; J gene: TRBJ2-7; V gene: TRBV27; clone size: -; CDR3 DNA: TGTGCCAGCAGTCGCAGATTGGGACTAGCGGGCTCCTACGAGCAGTACTTC; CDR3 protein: CASSRRLGLAGSYEQYF
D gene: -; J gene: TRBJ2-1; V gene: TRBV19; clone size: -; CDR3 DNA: TGTGCCAGTAGTATAGCCCTCCGCGGTGGGGGAGGTTACAATGAGCAGTTCTTC; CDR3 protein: CASSIALRGGGGYNEQFF
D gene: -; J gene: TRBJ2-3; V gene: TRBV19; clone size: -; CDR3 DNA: TGTGCCAGTAGTATAGGTGAGATCGCAGATACGCAGTATTTT; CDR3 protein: CASSIGEIADTQYF
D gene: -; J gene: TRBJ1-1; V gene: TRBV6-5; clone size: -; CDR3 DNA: TGTGCCAGCAGTTCCGAGACAGGAGCCACTGAAGCTTTCTTT; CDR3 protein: CASSSETGATEAFF
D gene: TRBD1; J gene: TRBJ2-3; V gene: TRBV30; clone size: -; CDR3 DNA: TGTGCCTGGGACCCGGCCGGGACAGGGTATTTT; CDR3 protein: CAWDPAGTGYF
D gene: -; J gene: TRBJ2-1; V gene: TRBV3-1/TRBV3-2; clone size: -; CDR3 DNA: TGTGCCAGCAGCCTACTCCCCGGGGTTTACAATGAGCAGTTCTTC; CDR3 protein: CASSLLPGVYNEQFF
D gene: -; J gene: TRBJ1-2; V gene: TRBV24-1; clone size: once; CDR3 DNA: TGTGCCACCAGTGACCCAGGCCGGGGTCACGGCTACACCTTC; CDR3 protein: CATSDPGRGHGYTF
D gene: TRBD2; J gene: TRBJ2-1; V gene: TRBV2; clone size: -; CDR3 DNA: TGTGCCAGCAGTGAAACTCGGACTAGCGAGCAGTTCTTC; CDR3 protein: CASSETRTSEQFF
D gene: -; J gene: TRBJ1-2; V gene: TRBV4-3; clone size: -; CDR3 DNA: TGCGCCAGCAGCCAAGATAAAAGGACCGGAGGCTACACCTTC; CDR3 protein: CASSQDKRTGGYTF
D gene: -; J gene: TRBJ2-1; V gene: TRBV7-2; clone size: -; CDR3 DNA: TGTGCCAGCAGCGTCGTTGGTGAGCAGTTCTTC; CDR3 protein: CASSVVGEQFF
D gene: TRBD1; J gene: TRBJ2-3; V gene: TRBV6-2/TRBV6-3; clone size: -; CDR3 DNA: TGTGCCAGCAGTTTACCGGGACAGGGGTCAGATACGCAGTATTTT; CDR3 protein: CASSLPGQGSDTQYF
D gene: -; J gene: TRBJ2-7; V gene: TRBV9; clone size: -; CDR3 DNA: TGTGCCAGCAGCCCTACAGGGAGTGACGAGCAGTACTTC; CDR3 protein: CASSPTGSDEQYF
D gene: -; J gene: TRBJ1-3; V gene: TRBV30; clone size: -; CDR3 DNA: TGTGCCTGGAGTACCAGGGGAAACACCATATATTTT; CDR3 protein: CAWSTRGNTIYF
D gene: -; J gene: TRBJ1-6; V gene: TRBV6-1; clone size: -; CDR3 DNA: TGTGCCAGCAGTGAGGACCCCTGGGGGGAGGTCCACTTT; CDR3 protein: CASSEDPWGEVHF
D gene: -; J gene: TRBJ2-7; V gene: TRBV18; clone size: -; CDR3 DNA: TGTGCCAGCTCACCAAGGACAGACTACGAGCAGTACTTC; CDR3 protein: CASSPRTDYEQYF
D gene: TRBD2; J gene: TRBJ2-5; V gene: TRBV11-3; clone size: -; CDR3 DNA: TGTGCCAGCAGCAGGACTAGATTGGGAGAGACCCAGTACTTC; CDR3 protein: CASSRTRLGETQYF
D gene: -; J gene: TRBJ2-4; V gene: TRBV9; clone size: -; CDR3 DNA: TGTGCCAGCAGCGTATCGGCGGAAACTTTAGCCAAAAACATTCAGTACTTC; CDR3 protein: CASSVSAETLAKNIQYF
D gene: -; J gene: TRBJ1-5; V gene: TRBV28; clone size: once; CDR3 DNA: TGTGCCAGCAGCCCCGAGAGGTTAGGCAATCAGCCCCAGCATTTT; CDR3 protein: CASSPERLGNQPQHF
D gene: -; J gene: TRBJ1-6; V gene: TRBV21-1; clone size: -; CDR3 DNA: TGTGCCAGCAGCAAATGGGGTAGACAGGGGTGTAATTCACCCCTCCACTTT; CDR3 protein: CASSKWGRQGCNSPLHF
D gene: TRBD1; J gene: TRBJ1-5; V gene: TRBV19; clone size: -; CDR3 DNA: TGTGCCAGTACCATTACAGGGGGAGGGAATCAGCCCCAGCATTTT; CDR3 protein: CASTITGGGNQPQHF
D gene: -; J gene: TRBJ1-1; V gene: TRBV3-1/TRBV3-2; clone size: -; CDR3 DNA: TGTGCCAGCAGCTACAAATACAACACTGAAGCTTTCTTT; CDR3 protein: CASSYKYNTEAFF
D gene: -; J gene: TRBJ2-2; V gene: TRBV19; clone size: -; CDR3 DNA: TGTGCCAGTGGGCAGGGGATTGCCGGGGAGCTGTTTTTT; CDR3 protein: CASGQGIAGELFF
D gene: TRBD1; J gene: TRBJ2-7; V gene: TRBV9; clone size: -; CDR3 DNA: TGTGCCAGCAGCGACGGCGGACAGGGGGGTCGGGAGCAGTACTTC; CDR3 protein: CASSDGGQGGREQYF
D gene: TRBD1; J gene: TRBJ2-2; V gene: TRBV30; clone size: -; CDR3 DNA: TGTGCCTGGAGGACCGGGACAGCCAACACCGGGGAGCTGTTTTTT; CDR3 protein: CAWRTGTANTGELFF
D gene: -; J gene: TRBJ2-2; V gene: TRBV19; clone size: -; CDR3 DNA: TGTGCCAGTAGTATACCTGTAGACACCGGGGAGCTGTTTTTT; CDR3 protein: CASSIPVDTGELFF
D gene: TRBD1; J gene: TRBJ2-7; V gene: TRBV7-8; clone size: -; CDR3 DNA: TGTGCCAGCAGCCTAGCGGGACAGGGGGCTTTATGGTACTTC; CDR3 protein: CASSLAGQGALWYF
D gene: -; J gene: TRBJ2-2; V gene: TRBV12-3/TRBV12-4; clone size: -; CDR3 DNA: TGTGCCAGCAGGGAATTCGGGGAGCTGTTTTTT; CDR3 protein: CASREFGELFF
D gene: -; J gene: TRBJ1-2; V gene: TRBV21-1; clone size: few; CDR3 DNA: TGTGCCAGCCTCGGGGGTCAGGGGACTTCTAACTATGGCTACACCTTC; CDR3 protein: CASLGGQGTSNYGYTF